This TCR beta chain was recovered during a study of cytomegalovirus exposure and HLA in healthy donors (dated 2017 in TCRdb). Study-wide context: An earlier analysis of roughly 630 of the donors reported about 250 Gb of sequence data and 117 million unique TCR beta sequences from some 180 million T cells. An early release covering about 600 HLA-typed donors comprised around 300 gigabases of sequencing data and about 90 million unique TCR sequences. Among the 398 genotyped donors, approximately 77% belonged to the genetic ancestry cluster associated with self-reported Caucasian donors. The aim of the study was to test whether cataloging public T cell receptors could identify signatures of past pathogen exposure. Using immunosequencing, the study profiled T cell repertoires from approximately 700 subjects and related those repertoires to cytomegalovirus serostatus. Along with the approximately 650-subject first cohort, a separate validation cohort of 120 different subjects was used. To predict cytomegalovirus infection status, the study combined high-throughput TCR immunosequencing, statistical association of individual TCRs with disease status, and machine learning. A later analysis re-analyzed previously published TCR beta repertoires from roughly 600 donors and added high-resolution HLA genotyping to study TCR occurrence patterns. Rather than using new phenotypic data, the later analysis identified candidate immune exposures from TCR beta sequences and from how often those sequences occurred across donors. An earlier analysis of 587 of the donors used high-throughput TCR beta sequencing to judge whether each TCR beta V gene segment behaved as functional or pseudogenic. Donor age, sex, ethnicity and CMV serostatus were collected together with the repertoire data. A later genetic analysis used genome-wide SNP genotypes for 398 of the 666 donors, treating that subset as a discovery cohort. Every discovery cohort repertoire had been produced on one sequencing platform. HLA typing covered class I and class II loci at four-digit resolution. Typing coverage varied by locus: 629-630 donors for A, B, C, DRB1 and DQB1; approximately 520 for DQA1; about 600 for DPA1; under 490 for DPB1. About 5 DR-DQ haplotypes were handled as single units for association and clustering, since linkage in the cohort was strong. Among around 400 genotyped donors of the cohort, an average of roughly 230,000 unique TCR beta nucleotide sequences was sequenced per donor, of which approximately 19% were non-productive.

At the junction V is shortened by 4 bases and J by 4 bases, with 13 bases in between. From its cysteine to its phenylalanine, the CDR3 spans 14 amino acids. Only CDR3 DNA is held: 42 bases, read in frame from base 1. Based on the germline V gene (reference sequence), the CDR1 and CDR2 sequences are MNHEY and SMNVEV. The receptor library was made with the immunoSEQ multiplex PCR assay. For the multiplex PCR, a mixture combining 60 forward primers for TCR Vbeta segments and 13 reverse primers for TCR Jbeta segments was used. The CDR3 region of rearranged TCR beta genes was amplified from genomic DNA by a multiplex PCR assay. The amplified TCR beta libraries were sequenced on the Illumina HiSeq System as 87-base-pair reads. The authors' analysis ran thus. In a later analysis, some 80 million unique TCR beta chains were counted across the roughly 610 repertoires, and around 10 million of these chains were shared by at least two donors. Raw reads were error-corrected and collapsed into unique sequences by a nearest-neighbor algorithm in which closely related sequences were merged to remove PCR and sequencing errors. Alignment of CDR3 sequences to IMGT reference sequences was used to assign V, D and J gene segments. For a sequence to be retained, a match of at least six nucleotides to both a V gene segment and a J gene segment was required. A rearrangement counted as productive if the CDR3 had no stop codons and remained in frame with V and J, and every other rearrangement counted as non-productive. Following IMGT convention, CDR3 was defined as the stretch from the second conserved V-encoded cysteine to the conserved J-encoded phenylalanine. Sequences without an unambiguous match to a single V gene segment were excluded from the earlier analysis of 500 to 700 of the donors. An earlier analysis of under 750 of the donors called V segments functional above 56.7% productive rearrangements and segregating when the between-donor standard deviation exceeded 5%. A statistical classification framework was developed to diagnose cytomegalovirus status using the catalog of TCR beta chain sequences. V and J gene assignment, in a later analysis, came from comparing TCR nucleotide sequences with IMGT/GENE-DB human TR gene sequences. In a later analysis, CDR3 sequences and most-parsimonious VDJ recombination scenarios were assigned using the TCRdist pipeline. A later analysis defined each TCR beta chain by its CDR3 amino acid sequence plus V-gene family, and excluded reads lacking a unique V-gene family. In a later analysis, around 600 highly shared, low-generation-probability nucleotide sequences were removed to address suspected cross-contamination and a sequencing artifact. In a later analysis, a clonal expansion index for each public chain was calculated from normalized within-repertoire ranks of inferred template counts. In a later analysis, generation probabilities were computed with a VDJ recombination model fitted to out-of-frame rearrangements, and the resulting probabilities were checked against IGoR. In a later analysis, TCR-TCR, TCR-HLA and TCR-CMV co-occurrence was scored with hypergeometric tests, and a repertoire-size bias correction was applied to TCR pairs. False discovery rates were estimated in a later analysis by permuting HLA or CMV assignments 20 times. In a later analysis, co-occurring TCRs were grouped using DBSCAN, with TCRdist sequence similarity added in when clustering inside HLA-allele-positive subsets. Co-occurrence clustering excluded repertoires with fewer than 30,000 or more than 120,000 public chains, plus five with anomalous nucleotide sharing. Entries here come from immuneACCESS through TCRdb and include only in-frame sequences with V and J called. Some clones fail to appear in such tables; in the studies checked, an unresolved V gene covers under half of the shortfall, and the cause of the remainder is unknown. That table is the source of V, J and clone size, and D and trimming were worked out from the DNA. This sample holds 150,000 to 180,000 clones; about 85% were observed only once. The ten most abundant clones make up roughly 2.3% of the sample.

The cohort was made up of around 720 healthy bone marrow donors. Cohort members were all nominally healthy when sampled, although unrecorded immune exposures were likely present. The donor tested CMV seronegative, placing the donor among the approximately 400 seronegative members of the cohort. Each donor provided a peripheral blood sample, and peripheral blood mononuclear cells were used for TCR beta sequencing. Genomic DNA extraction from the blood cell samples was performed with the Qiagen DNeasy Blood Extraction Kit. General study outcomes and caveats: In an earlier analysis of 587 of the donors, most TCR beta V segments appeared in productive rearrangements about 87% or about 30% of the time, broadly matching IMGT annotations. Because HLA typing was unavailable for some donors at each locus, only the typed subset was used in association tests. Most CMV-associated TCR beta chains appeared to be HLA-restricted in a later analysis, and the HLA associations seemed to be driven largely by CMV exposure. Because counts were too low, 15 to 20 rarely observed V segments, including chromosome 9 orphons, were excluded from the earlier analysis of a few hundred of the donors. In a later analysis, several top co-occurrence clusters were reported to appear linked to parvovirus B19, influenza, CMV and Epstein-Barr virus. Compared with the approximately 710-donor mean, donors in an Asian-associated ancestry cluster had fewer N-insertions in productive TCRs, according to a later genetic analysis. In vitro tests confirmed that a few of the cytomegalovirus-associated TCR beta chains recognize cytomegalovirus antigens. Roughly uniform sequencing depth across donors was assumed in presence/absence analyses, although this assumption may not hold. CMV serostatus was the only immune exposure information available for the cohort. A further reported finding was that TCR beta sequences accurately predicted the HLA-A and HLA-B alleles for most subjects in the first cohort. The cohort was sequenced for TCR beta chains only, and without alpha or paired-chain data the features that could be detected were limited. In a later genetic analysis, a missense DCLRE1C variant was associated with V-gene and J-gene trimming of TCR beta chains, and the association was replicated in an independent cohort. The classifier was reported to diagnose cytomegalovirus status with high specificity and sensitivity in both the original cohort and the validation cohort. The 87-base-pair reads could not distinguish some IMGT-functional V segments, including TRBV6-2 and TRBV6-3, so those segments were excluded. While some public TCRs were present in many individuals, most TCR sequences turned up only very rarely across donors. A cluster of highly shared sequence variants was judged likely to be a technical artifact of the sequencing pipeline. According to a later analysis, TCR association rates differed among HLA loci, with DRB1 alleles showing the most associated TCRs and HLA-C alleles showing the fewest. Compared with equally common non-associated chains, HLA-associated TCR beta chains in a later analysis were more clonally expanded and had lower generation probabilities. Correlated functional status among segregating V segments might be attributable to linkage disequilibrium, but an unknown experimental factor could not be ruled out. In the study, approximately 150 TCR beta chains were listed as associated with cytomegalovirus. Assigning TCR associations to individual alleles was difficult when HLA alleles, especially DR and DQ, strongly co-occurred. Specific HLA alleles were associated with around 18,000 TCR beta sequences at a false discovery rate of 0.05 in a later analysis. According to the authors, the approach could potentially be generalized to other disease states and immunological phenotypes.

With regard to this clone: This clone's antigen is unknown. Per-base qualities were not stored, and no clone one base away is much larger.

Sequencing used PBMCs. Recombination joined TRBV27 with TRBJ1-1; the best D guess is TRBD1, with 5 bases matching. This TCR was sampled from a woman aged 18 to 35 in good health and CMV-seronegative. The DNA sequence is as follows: TGTGCCAGCAGTTGGGGGACTGGGAGCACTGAAGCTTTCTTT. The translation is CASSWGTGSTEAFF.